Sequencing of this T cell receptor (beta chain) was carried out in a study of blood T cells in healthy people across ages. As to this clonotype: Its specificity is not known.

Study conclusions and caveats: For the donors, CMV status was unknown and possibly confounded expanded clonotype changes.

The CDR3 totals 17 residues. Germline CDR1 DFQATT, CDR2 SNEGSKA (reference sequence). V lost 4 bases to trimming and J lost 0 bases; unmatched junction nucleotides: 9. The authors ran a second PCR of 7 to 11 cycles using a sample-barcoded 5' primer and a J-beta primer mix. TCRdb re-derived calls from the 5' RACE reads in MiXCR, one entry per CDR3 protein. The repertoire holds roughly 800,000 distinct CDR3 sequences, roughly 50% seen once, with 22% in the top ten. This TCR was sampled from a man aged 25 to 45 in good health. Sequenced material: blood. The V and J genes are TRBV20-1 and TRBJ2-7; 13 bases are a match to TRBD2. CDR3 protein: CSATLAGGPFSSYEQYF. DNA of the CDR3: TGCAGTGCTACACTAGCGGGAGGGCCTTTTAGCTCCTACGAGCAGTACTTC.